This entry concerns a single T cell receptor (beta chain). The target of this receptor is not known. No base quality values were provided; no much bigger clone lies one nucleotide off. The cohort was made up of approximately 670 healthy bone marrow donors. At the time of sampling, every cohort member was nominally healthy, though immune exposures that went unrecorded were likely present. The donor tested CMV seronegative, placing the donor among the 350 to 400 seronegative members of the cohort. Each donor provided a peripheral blood sample, and peripheral blood mononuclear cells were used for TCR beta sequencing. Genomic DNA extraction from the blood cell samples was performed with the Qiagen DNeasy Blood Extraction Kit. This entry is derived from a study of cytomegalovirus exposure and HLA in healthy donors (dated by TCRdb to about 2017). Turning to the overall study: An earlier analysis of 587 of the donors reported 250 to 300 Gb of sequence data and about 100 million unique TCR beta sequences from about 180 million T cells. Approximately 310 gigabases of sequencing data and 75 million to 85 million unique TCR sequences made up an early release that covered nearly 650 HLA-typed donors. Among the roughly 370 genotyped donors, about 83% belonged to the genetic ancestry cluster associated with self-reported Caucasian donors. The study was designed to test whether signatures of past pathogen exposure could be identified by cataloging public T cell receptors. The study used immunosequencing to profile the T cell repertoires of 666 subjects and linked those repertoires to cytomegalovirus serostatus. In addition to the first cohort of 650 to 800 subjects, a separate validation cohort of 130 or so different subjects was used. To predict cytomegalovirus infection status, the study combined high-throughput TCR immunosequencing, statistical association of individual TCRs with disease status, and machine learning. To study patterns of TCR occurrence, a later analysis re-analyzed previously published TCR beta repertoires from around 670 donors and added high-resolution HLA genotyping. In the later analysis, no new phenotypic data were used to find candidate immune exposures; instead, reliance was placed on TCR beta sequences and their occurrence across donors. In an earlier analysis of roughly 580 of the donors, high-throughput TCR beta sequencing was used to judge whether each TCR beta V gene segment behaved as functional or pseudogenic. Donor age, sex, ethnicity and CMV serostatus were compiled together with the repertoire data. A later genetic analysis took genome-wide SNP genotypes for about 55% of the 666 donors and used that subset as a discovery cohort. Every discovery cohort repertoire had been produced on one sequencing platform. Class I and class II HLA loci were covered by the typing at four-digit resolution. Typing coverage varied by locus: roughly 629-640 donors for A, B, C, DRB1 and DQB1; around 560 for DQA1; nearly 610 for DPA1; roughly 470 for DPB1. Roughly 5 DR-DQ haplotypes were handled as single units for association and clustering, since linkage in the cohort was strong. Among 350 to 400 genotyped donors of the cohort, an average of approximately 230,000 unique TCR beta nucleotide sequences were sequenced per donor, roughly 20% of them non-productive. Points the paper makes about the study in general: Compared with equally common non-associated chains, HLA-associated TCR beta chains in a later analysis were more clonally expanded and had lower generation probabilities. According to a later analysis, parvovirus B19, influenza, CMV and Epstein-Barr virus appeared linked to several top co-occurrence clusters. A further reported finding was that TCR beta sequences accurately predicted the HLA-A and HLA-B alleles for most subjects in the first cohort. Sequencing depth was assumed to be roughly uniform across donors in the presence/absence analyses, though that assumption may not hold. In a later genetic analysis, fewer N-insertions in productive TCRs were reported among donors in an Asian-associated ancestry cluster than the roughly 640-donor mean. Specific HLA alleles were associated with roughly 16,000 TCR beta sequences at a false discovery rate of 0.05 in a later analysis. For the cohort, immune exposure information was limited to CMV serostatus. This cohort had only TCR beta chains sequenced, and the lack of alpha or paired-chain data limited which features could be detected. Linkage disequilibrium might explain the correlated functional status among segregating V segments, but an unknown experimental factor could not be excluded. Some IMGT-functional V segments, including TRBV6-2 and TRBV6-3, could not be distinguished by the 87-base-pair reads and were therefore excluded. A later genetic analysis associated a missense DCLRE1C variant with V-gene and J-gene trimming of TCR beta chains, and an independent cohort replicated the association. Because counts were too low, some 17 rarely observed V segments, including chromosome 9 orphons, were excluded from the earlier analysis of several hundred of the donors. Three of the identified cytomegalovirus-associated TCR beta chains were confirmed in vitro to be specific for cytomegalovirus antigens. A later analysis found that TCR association rates varied across HLA loci, with DRB1 alleles showing the most associated TCRs and HLA-C alleles the fewest. In an earlier analysis of about 540 of the donors, most TCR beta V segments were observed in productive rearrangements about 90% or about 30% of the time, broadly matching IMGT annotations. In the study, 150 to 200 TCR beta chains were listed as associated with cytomegalovirus. Across donors, most TCR sequences were observed very rarely, whereas some public TCRs were present in many individuals. When HLA alleles, especially DR and DQ, strongly co-occurred, TCR associations were difficult to assign to individual alleles. According to the authors, the approach could potentially be generalized to other disease states and immunological phenotypes. According to a later analysis, most CMV-associated TCR beta chains appeared to be HLA-restricted, and the HLA associations seemed to be driven largely by CMV exposure. HLA typing was unavailable for some donors at each locus, so association tests used only the typed subset. A cluster of highly shared sequence variants was judged likely to be a technical artifact of the sequencing pipeline. In both the original and validation cohorts, the classifier was reported to diagnose cytomegalovirus status with high specificity and sensitivity.

Library method: the immunoSEQ multiplex PCR assay. For the multiplex PCR, a mixture combining 60 forward primers for TCR Vbeta segments and 13 reverse primers for TCR Jbeta segments was used. A multiplex PCR assay on genomic DNA amplified the CDR3 region of rearranged TCR beta genes. On the Illumina HiSeq System, the amplified TCR beta libraries were sequenced as 87-base-pair reads. The original methods were these. In a later analysis, 77 million or so unique TCR beta chains were counted across the roughly 700 repertoires, and approximately 11 million of these chains were shared by at least two donors. Raw reads were error-corrected and collapsed into unique sequences with a nearest-neighbor algorithm that merged closely related sequences to remove PCR and sequencing errors. To assign V, D and J gene segments, CDR3 sequences were aligned to IMGT reference sequences. For a sequence to be retained, a match of at least six nucleotides to both a V gene segment and a J gene segment was required. A rearrangement was called productive if the CDR3 had no stop codons and remained in frame with V and J, and every other rearrangement was called non-productive. CDR3 was defined according to IMGT convention as the region running from the second conserved V-encoded cysteine to the conserved J-encoded phenylalanine. The earlier analysis of 500 to 650 of the donors excluded any sequence lacking an unambiguous match to a single V gene segment. In an earlier analysis of 500 to 750 of the donors, V segments were called functional above 56.7% productive rearrangements and were called segregating when the between-donor standard deviation exceeded 5%. A statistical classification framework was developed to diagnose cytomegalovirus status using the catalog of TCR beta chain sequences. A later analysis assigned V and J genes by comparing TCR nucleotide sequences with IMGT/GENE-DB human TR gene sequences. Using the TCRdist pipeline, a later analysis assigned CDR3 sequences along with most-parsimonious VDJ recombination scenarios. In a later analysis, each TCR beta chain was defined by its CDR3 amino acid sequence together with its V-gene family, and reads without a unique V-gene family were excluded. As a way to deal with suspected cross-contamination and a sequencing artifact, a later analysis dropped 592 nucleotide sequences that were highly shared and had low generation probability. A later analysis calculated a clonal expansion index for each public chain from normalized within-repertoire ranks of inferred template counts. Generation probabilities in a later analysis came from a VDJ recombination model fitted to out-of-frame rearrangements, and those results were checked against IGoR. In a later analysis, hypergeometric tests were used to score TCR-TCR, TCR-HLA and TCR-CMV co-occurrence, with a repertoire-size bias correction applied to TCR pairs. False discovery rates were estimated in a later analysis by permuting HLA or CMV assignments 20 times. In a later analysis, co-occurring TCRs were grouped using DBSCAN, with TCRdist sequence similarity added in when clustering inside HLA-allele-positive subsets. Co-occurrence clustering excluded repertoires with fewer than 30,000 or more than 120,000 public chains, plus five with anomalous nucleotide sharing. TCRdb provides this immuneACCESS table in a form limited to in-frame rearrangements. Some clones are lacking; in checked studies, under half of them reflect an unresolved V gene, and why the rest are absent is not known. V and J calls and clone size are given by that table; D and trimming were obtained from the DNA. In this sample the table shows some 130,000 clones, around a tenth of which occur a single time. The ten largest clones represent roughly 2% of the sample.

The germline V gene gives CDR1 as SGHNT and CDR2 as YENEEA. Ends trimmed: V by 5 bases, J by 0 bases; bases unmatched to a gene: 6. The CDR3, cysteine through phenylalanine, is 17 amino acids long. Only CDR3 DNA remains: 51 bases, in frame from the first base. The V gene is TRBV11-3 and the J gene is TRBJ2-1, with 11 bases matching TRBD2. The sequenced sample was PBMCs. The TCR comes from a man aged 50 to 59 in good health and CMV-seronegative. The DNA is TGTGCCAGCAGCCGTAGCGGGAGGGCGAGCTCCTACAATGAGCAGTTCTTC. Its amino acids are CASSRSGRASSYNEQFF.